Presented here are 23 T cell receptor beta chains from one specimen sequenced in a study of blood T cells in healthy people across ages. Sample-barcoded 5' priming and a J-beta primer mix drove a second PCR of roughly 6 to 12 cycles. TCRdb re-called the 5' RACE reads through MiXCR, storing one row per CDR3 protein. The sample contains 800,000 or so distinct CDR3 sequences, 25% of which appear only once. A further study also used this sample, focusing on T cells of mothers and their children.

Sequenced sample: blood. The receptors come from a boy under 18 in good health.

The chain recombines TRBV28 with TRBJ2-3, with 11 nucleotides matching TRBD2. V dropped 7 bases and J dropped 4; count of bases not matched to a gene: 13. The length of the CDR3 is 17 residues. Germline V lookup: CDR1 MDHEN, CDR2 SYDVKM. The CDR3 DNA reads as TGTGCCAGCACTAAGGGAATAGCGGGGGGGCTGTCAGATACGCAGTATTTT. Protein sequence: CASTKGIAGGLSDTQYF.

In its sample, this clonotype was seen a few times. V and J are TRBV6-2 or TRBV6-3 and TRBJ2-6; no clear D. Germline V gene data show CDR1 as MNHEY and CDR2 as SVGEGT. This CDR3 region has 13 residues. The V end was cut by 2 bases, the J end by 15 bases, with 14 bases between. The chain's CDR3 is CASSYSTVSALTF. CDR3 in DNA: TGTGCCAGCAGTTACAGTACAGTTTCCGCCCTGACTTTC.

This clonotype was counted only a few times. The chain is built from TRBV24-1 and TRBJ2-2; D might be TRBD2 (6 bases). Germline V gene data show CDR1 as KGHDR and CDR2 as SFDVKD. The CDR3 spans 13 residues. V was cut by 7 bases and J by 7 bases, with 12 bases left in between. The CDR3 nucleotides read TGTGCCACCAGCAGGAGGGTGGACGGGGAGCTGTTTTTT. Translation gives CATSRRVDGELFF.

This clonotype turned up a few times. V usage is TRBV4-1 and J usage is TRBJ2-5, with TRBD1 identical over 11 bases. Trimming at V came to 6 bases and at J to 5 bases, leaving 8 bases not matched to a gene. Germline V gene lookup returns CDR1 MGHRA and CDR2 YSYEKL. This CDR3 region has 15 residues. The CDR3 loop is CASSLGWTGGETQYF. The CDR3 region has the DNA TGCGCCAGCAGTCTGGGGTGGACAGGGGGCGAGACCCAGTACTTC.

This clonotype was detected a few times. J is TRBJ2-1 and V is TRBV4-1; TRBD1 matches 9 bases. The CDR3 length is 16 residues. The V gene end was trimmed by 2 bases and the J gene end by 4 bases; junction bases not matched to a gene: 6. Per germline, CDR1 MGHRA and CDR2 YSYEKL. The CDR3 reads CASSQFQGQGYNEQFF. For the CDR3, the DNA is TGCGCCAGCAGCCAATTTCAAGGACAGGGGTACAATGAGCAGTTCTTC.

The rearrangement links TRBV5-1 to TRBJ2-3; D not certain. Looked up from germline, CDR1 is SGHRS and CDR2 is YFSETQ. The V end was cut by 2 bases, the J end by 0 bases, with 10 bases between. This CDR3 is built from 15 residues. CDR3 residues: CASSFREVSTDTQYF. The CDR3 bases are TGCGCCAGCAGCTTTAGGGAAGTCAGCACAGATACGCAGTATTTT.

CDR3 region: CASSTFGGRVRDEKLFF. The CDR3 coding sequence is TGTGCCAGCAGTACCTTCGGAGGGAGGGTTAGAGATGAAAAACTGTTTTTT. The V gene is TRBV27, the J gene TRBJ1-4; D remains ambiguous. CDR3 length: 17 amino acids. Germline lookup yields CDR1 MNHEY and CDR2 SMNVEV (reference sequence). Trimming shortened V by 5 bases and J by 6 bases, and 22 bases separated the two germline ends.

This clonotype has a handful of counts. The V call is TRBV6-1, the J call TRBJ2-2; the D gene is possibly TRBD1 (5 bases). This CDR3 comprises 12 residues. The V gene's germline CDR1 is MNHNS and CDR2 SASEGT. V lost 7 bases and J lost 3, with 6 bases in between. CDR3 region: CASKGYTGELFF. DNA for the CDR3: TGTGCCAGCAAGGGGTACACCGGGGAGCTGTTTTTT.

The chain links TRBV27 to TRBJ2-1, with 9 bases aligning to TRBD2. The CDR3 is 13 amino acids. Trimming at V came to 8 bases and at J to 7 bases, leaving 6 bases not matched to a gene. The germline V gene has CDR1 MNHEY and CDR2 SMNVEV (reference sequence). The chain's CDR3 is CASGTSRMNEQFF. The CDR3 bases are TGTGCCAGCGGGACTAGCAGGATGAATGAGCAGTTCTTC.

This clonotype was counted only a few times. J is TRBJ1-6 and V is TRBV6-5; D uncertain. V lost 0 bases, J lost 1 base, and 10 bases lay in between. Germline CDR1 and CDR2: MNHEY and SVGAGI. This CDR3 spans 17 amino acids. The CDR3 sequence: CASSYSSPESYNSPLHF. In DNA form, the CDR3 reads TGTGCCAGCAGTTACTCGAGCCCCGAATCCTATAATTCACCCCTCCACTTT.

Many counts were recorded for this clonotype. This chain joins TRBV28 and TRBJ2-4; the D call may be TRBD1 or TRBD2 (6 bases each). Germline V gene data show CDR1 as MDHEN and CDR2 as SYDVKM. V shed 8 bases and J shed 3 bases, with 11 bases lying between them. This CDR3 has 13 residues. CDR3 protein: CASFEGGKNIQYF. The CDR3 DNA sequence: TGTGCCAGCTTTGAGGGGGGCAAAAACATTCAGTACTTC.

This clonotype has more than one count but fewer than ten. V gene TRBV6-2 or TRBV6-3 combines with J gene TRBJ2-1; tentatively, D is TRBD1 or TRBD2 (6 bases each). CDR1 is MNHEY, CDR2 SVGEGT, per germline. V was trimmed by 2 bases and J by 2 bases, leaving 10 bases between them. The CDR3 is 15 residues long. CDR3 amino acids: CASSYVGGPYNEQFF. DNA of the CDR3: TGTGCCAGCAGTTACGTAGGGGGGCCCTACAATGAGCAGTTCTTC.

This rearrangement joins TRBV6-2 or TRBV6-3 to TRBJ2-1; 7 bases match TRBD2. V was pared by 10 bases and J by 2 bases, with 11 bases of the junction left unmatched. The germline V gene has CDR1 MNHEY and CDR2 SVGEGT. The CDR3 runs 15 residues. The CDR3 sequence: CATTPGAGAYNEQFF. CDR3 coding DNA: TGTGCCACCACGCCCGGCGCGGGAGCCTACAATGAGCAGTTCTTC.

The chain uses TRBV10-3 and TRBJ2-3, with D hard to call. Germline V gives CDR1 ENHRY, CDR2 SYGVKD. This CDR3 comprises 13 residues. Trimming cost V 7 bases and J 5 bases, with 13 bases left between them. Here the CDR3 DNA reads TGTGCCATCAATGTTCAGAAGGGAGATACGCAGTATTTT. Encoded protein: CAINVQKGDTQYF.

V is TRBV18 and J is TRBJ2-5; unclear D gene. Trimming removed 0 bases from V and 7 bases from J, with 12 bases in between. The germline gives CDR1 KGHSH, CDR2 LQKENI. The length of the CDR3 is 14 residues. The CDR3 DNA sequence: TGTGCCAGCTCACCACCGGGCCTGGAAGGGACCCAGTACTTC. Its protein is CASSPPGLEGTQYF.

This chain joins TRBV20-1 and TRBJ2-3, with 7 nucleotides matching TRBD1. The germline CDR1 and CDR2 sequences are DFQATT and SNEGSKA (reference sequence). CDR3 length: 12 residues. Losses at the gene ends were 6 bases for V and 3 bases for J; bases not matched to a gene: 3. The chain's CDR3 is CSAIRGTDTQYF. The CDR3 DNA is TGCAGTGCAATCAGGGGGACAGATACGCAGTATTTT.

The table lists this clonotype with many counts. The V and J genes are TRBV12-3 or TRBV12-4 and TRBJ2-2; 7 positions match TRBD1. Trimming at V came to 3 bases and at J to 1 base, leaving 2 bases not matched to a gene. This CDR3 has 15 amino acids. The CDR3 reads CASSFRTGNTGELFF. Written as DNA, the CDR3 is TGTGCCAGCAGTTTTCGGACAGGGAACACCGGGGAGCTGTTTTTT.

This clonotype was seen a handful of times. This chain uses TRBV5-1 with TRBJ2-4; D is uncertain. Germline V gene sequence: CDR1 SGHRS, CDR2 YFSETQ. Deletions cut 0 bases from V and 7 bases from J, with 11 bases between. The CDR3 length is 14 residues. CDR3 protein: CASSLGRPENIQYF. The CDR3, as DNA: TGCGCCAGCAGCTTGGGCCGACCCGAGAACATTCAGTACTTC. Full variable domain (missing parts from reference TRBV5-1 and TRBJ2-4): KAGVTQTPRYLIKTRGQQVTLSCSPISGHRSVSWYQQTPGQGLQFLFEYFSETQRNKGNFPGRFSGRQFSNSRSEMNVSTLELGDSALYLCASSLGRPENIQYFGAGTRLSVL.

J is TRBJ2-3 and V is TRBV11-2; 8 bases align to TRBD2. The V and J ends lost 2 bases and 1 base, in that order; junction bases with no gene match: 14. CDR3 length: 19 residues. Germline V gene data show CDR1 as SGHAT and CDR2 as FQNNGV. As DNA, the CDR3 is TGTGCCAGCAGCTTATCTTCGGGACTAGAGGTCCTGGGCACAGATACGCAGTATTTT. Translating gives CASSLSSGLEVLGTDTQYF.

There are a few counts of this clonotype. V usage is TRBV7-3 and J usage is TRBJ2-7, with 10 positions matching TRBD2. With V trimmed by 1 base and J by 3 bases, 3 bases remained unmatched. Per germline, CDR1 SGHTA and CDR2 FQGTGA. The CDR3 runs to 15 residues. CDR3 region: CASSLRSGRGYEQYF. Here the CDR3 DNA reads TGTGCCAGCAGCTTAAGAAGCGGGAGGGGCTACGAGCAGTACTTC.

This clonotype was seen a few times. The chain is built from TRBV28 and TRBJ1-3; D call uncertain. The germline V gene has CDR1 MDHEN and CDR2 SYDVKM. This CDR3 contains 13 residues. V lost 7 bases and J 4 bases, leaving 11 bases between the germline ends. In DNA form, the CDR3 reads TGTGCCAGCACAGGTTCGCACGGAAACACCATATATTTT. Translated, it gives CASTGSHGNTIYF.

This clonotype has only a few counts. The chain is built from TRBV18 and TRBJ2-5, with D perhaps matching TRBD1 (5 bases). CDR1 is KGHSH, CDR2 LQKENI, per germline. V lost 3 bases and J lost 0, with 8 bases in between. The CDR3 spans 14 residues. The CDR3 DNA reads TGTGCCAGCTCACCGGGGCCAAACCAAGAGACCCAGTACTTC. Encoded protein: CASSPGPNQETQYF.

The chain carries TRBV7-2 and TRBJ2-3; 7 bases are a match to TRBD1. CDR3 length: 13 amino acids. Germline CDR1 and CDR2: SGHTA and FQGNSA. V shed 5 bases, J shed 8 bases, and the junction held 7 bases outside the gene matches. The CDR3 region is CASSKRGQSTQYF. In DNA, the CDR3 is TGTGCCAGCAGCAAAAGGGGACAGAGTACGCAGTATTTT.